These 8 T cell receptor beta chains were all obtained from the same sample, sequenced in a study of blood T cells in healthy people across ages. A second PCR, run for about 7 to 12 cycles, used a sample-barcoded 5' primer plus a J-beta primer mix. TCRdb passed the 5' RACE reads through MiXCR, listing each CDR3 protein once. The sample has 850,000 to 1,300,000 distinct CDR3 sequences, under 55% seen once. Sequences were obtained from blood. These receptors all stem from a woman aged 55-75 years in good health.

CDR3 region: CASSLAAGMPTSEAFF. CDR3 DNA sequence: TGTGCCAGCAGCTTAGCGGCTGGGATGCCCACAAGTGAAGCTTTCTTT. This sequence joins TRBV7-9 and TRBJ1-1; no definite D call. The CDR3 runs 16 residues. Trimming cost V 0 bases and J 7 bases, with 18 bases left between them. The germline CDR1 and CDR2 sequences are SEHNR and FQNEAQ (reference sequence).

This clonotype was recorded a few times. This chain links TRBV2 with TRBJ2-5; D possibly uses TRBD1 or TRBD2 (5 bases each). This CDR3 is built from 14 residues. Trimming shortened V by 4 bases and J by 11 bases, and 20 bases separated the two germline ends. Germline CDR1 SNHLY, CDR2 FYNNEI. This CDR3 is CASSVLRAVGEQYF. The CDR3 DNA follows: TGTGCCAGCAGTGTTCTCCGGGCGGTGGGGGAGCAGTACTTC.

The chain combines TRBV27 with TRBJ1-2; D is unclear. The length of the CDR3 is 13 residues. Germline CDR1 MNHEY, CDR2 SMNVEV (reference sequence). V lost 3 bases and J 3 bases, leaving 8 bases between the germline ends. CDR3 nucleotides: TGTGCCAGCAGTTTCCAAAGGGACTATGGCTACACCTTC. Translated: CASSFQRDYGYTF.

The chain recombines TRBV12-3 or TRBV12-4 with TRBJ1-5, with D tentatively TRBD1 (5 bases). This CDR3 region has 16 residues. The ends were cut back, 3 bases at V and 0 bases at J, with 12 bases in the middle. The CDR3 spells CASSFGEGYSNQPQHF. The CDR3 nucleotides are TGTGCCAGCAGTTTCGGTGAGGGGTATAGCAATCAGCCCCAGCATTTT.

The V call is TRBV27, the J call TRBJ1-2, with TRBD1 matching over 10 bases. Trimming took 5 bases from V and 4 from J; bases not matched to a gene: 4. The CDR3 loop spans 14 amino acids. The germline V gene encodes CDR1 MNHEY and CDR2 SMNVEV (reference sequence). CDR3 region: CASSPWDRGYGYTF. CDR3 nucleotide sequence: TGTGCCAGCAGTCCTTGGGACAGGGGCTATGGCTACACCTTC.

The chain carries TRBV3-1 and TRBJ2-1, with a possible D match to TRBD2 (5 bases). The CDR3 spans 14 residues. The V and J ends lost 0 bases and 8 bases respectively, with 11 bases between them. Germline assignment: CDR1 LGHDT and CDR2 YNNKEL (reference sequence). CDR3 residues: CASSQEGWGDEQFF. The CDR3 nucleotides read TGTGCCAGCAGCCAAGAGGGGTGGGGAGATGAGCAGTTCTTC.

The CDR3 coding sequence is TGTGCCAGCAGGAACACCGGGACTAGAGACAATGAGCAGTACTTC. This encodes CASRNTGTRDNEQYF. The rearrangement links TRBV25-1 to TRBJ2-1, with 8 bases matching TRBD2. The end of the DNA is better explained by TRBJ2-7, so the J call may be wrong. Germline V gene sequence: CDR1 MGHDK, CDR2 SYGVNS. The CDR3 is made up of 15 amino acids.

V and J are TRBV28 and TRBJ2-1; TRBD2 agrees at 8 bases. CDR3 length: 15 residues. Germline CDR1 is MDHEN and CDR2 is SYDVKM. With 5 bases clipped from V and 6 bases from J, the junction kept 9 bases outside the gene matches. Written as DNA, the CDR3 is TGTGCCAGCAGTCCGAGCCCGGGGGGGAGCAATGAGCAGTTCTTC. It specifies CASSPSPGGSNEQFF.